This T cell receptor beta chain is from a study of blood T cell repertoires in COVID-19. This CDR3 has 12 amino acids. CDR1 is SQVTM and CDR2 is ANQGSEA in the germline V gene. V was cut by 6 bases and J by 4 bases, with 12 bases left in between. Data came from immunoSEQ multiplex PCR; TCRdb stores just in-frame clones and leaves some out. The sample carries 300,000 to 350,000 clones, roughly 85% recorded once. The sequence derives from a woman aged 40-49 years with acute COVID-19. Sequences were obtained from PBMCs or T cells enriched from blood (not recorded which). The J gene is TRBJ1-1, the V gene TRBV29-1; no clear D gene. This CDR3 reads CSVLLSVTEAFF. For the CDR3, the DNA is TGCAGCGTCCTCCTCTCGGTCACTGAAGCTTTCTTT.